Presented here are 21 T cell receptor beta chains from one specimen sequenced in a study of beta chain features in type 1 diabetes. Expressed TCRB transcripts were sequenced because the entire RNA isolate underwent reverse transcription. Only in-frame clones appear in the TCRdb table, and some are missing; sequencing was by immunoSEQ multiplex PCR. The table shows some 240,000 clones, with under 20% occurring only once. The antigens for these receptors are not known. Regarding the study as a whole: Shortening of TCRB CDR3s, moderate but significant, appeared in all four CD4+ subsets of Type 1 diabetes patients.

What was sequenced was naive CD4+ T cells from blood. These receptors were collected from a man aged 25-45 years with type 1 diabetes.

The chain links TRBV7-3 to TRBJ2-3; TRBD1 aligns across 7 bases. This CDR3 is built from 15 residues. With V trimmed by 5 bases and J by 1 base, 6 bases remained unmatched. Germline CDR1 is SGHTA and CDR2 is FQGTGA. For the CDR3, the DNA is TGTGCCAGCAGCCTATCGGGACAGCGCACAGATACGCAGTATTTT. Translated: CASSLSGQRTDTQYF.

This clone was found a few times. The J gene is TRBJ1-1, the V gene TRBV29-1; 8 bases agree with TRBD1. The CDR3 sequence is 13 residues long. After removal of 7 bases from V and 0 bases from J, the junction contained 4 bases not matched to a gene. Germline V gene data show CDR1 as SQVTM and CDR2 as ANQGSEA. The CDR3 loop is CSAPGQVNTEAFF. The CDR3 nucleotides are TGCAGCGCCCCGGGACAGGTGAACACTGAAGCTTTCTTT.

The chain couples TRBV7-2 to TRBJ2-2; D gene unclear. The CDR3 is made up of 12 amino acids. CDR1 and CDR2 from the germline V gene are SGHTA and FQGNSA. The V and J ends lost 6 bases and 6 bases respectively, with 8 bases between them. The CDR3 coding sequence is TGTGCCAGCAGTGAAATTTCCGGGGAGCTGTTTTTT. Translating it yields CASSEISGELFF.

This clone was counted a few times. The V gene is TRBV5-6, the J gene TRBJ2-5, with 10 bases identical to TRBD1. After removal of 3 bases from V and 0 bases from J, the junction contained 5 bases not matched to a gene. The germline gives CDR1 SGHDT, CDR2 YYEEEE. The CDR3 has 16 amino acids. Written as DNA, the CDR3 is TGTGCCAGCAGCTATGGGACAGGGGCGTACCAAGAGACCCAGTACTTC. Amino acid sequence: CASSYGTGAYQETQYF. The whole variable domain, remainder taken from reference TRBV5-6 and TRBJ2-5, is DAGVTQSPTHLIKTRGQQVTLRCSPKSGHDTVSWYQQALGQGPQFIFQYYEEEERQRGNFPDRFSGHQFPNYSSELNVNALLLGDSALYLCASSYGTGAYQETQYFGPGTRLLVL.

V gene TRBV10-3 combines with J gene TRBJ1-1; D gene unclear. This CDR3 has 14 amino acids. V gave up 8 bases and J gave up 2 bases, with 15 bases separating them. The germline V gene encodes CDR1 ENHRY and CDR2 SYGVKD. CDR3 nucleotide sequence: TGTGCCATCGGTTTTGGCGGACGAAACACTGAAGCTTTCTTT. Its protein is CAIGFGGRNTEAFF.

This clone showed up just a few times. The genes are TRBV23-1 and TRBJ2-7; 8 bases agree with TRBD1. TRBV23-1 is noted as an ORF with a role that remains uncertain. This CDR3 has 12 amino acids. J was trimmed by 5 bases and V by 6 bases; bases with no gene match: 3. CDR3 sequence reads: CASRTGEHEQYF. In DNA form, the CDR3 reads TGCGCCAGCAGGACAGGGGAACACGAGCAGTACTTC.

This chain joins TRBV25-1 and TRBJ2-1; possibly TRBD1 for D (6 bases). The germline V and J ends were trimmed by 5 bases and 1 base, with 12 bases remaining between them. The CDR3 sequence is 15 residues long. Germline V gene data show CDR1 as MGHDK and CDR2 as SYGVNS. The CDR3 DNA reads TGTGCCAGCAGTCCCCAAAGGGGGTCCTACAATGAGCAGTTCTTC. It specifies CASSPQRGSYNEQFF.

The chain couples TRBV29-1 to TRBJ2-7; no firm D call. V was clipped by 0 bases and J by 12 bases, with 15 bases between them. Germline loops: CDR1 SQVTM, CDR2 ANQGSEA. The CDR3 extends over 12 amino acids. In DNA form, the CDR3 reads TGCAGCGTTGAAGATACATCCACCTCTCGGTACTTC. It codes for CSVEDTSTSRYF.

This clone was seen a handful of times. The chain joins TRBV6-1 to TRBJ2-7; 7 bases agree with TRBD2. V lost 3 bases to trimming and J lost 5 bases; unmatched junction nucleotides: 4. Germline V CDR1 and CDR2: MNHNS, SASEGT. The CDR3 runs 13 residues. CDR3 amino acids: CASSDAGRDEQYF. The CDR3 region has the DNA TGTGCCAGCAGTGATGCAGGGAGGGACGAGCAGTACTTC.

This clone has just one count. The J gene is TRBJ2-5, the V gene TRBV2, with TRBD2 matching 11 bases. Germline V gene data show CDR1 as SNHLY and CDR2 as FYNNEI. Trimming removed 8 bases from V and 5 bases from J; junction bases left unmatched: 10. The CDR3 length is 15 residues. The DNA of the CDR3 is TGTGCCAGCTCCTTTAGCGGGAGGGCCGGGGAGACCCAGTACTTC. Protein: CASSFSGRAGETQYF. The full variable domain, completed using reference TRBV2 and TRBJ2-5, is EPEVTQTPSHQVTQMGQEVILRCVPISNHLYFYWYRQILGQKVEFLVSFYNNEISEKSEIFDDQFSVERPDGSNFTLKIRSTKLEDSAMYFCASSFSGRAGETQYFGPGTRLLVL.

In this sample, this clone turned up a few times. The rearrangement uses TRBV7-9 and TRBJ2-3; D remains unclear. Germline loops: CDR1 SEHNR, CDR2 FQNEAQ (reference sequence). V gave up 6 bases and J gave up 1 base, with 8 bases separating them. This CDR3 is built from 13 residues. The CDR3 spells CASRAGGTDTQYF. The CDR3 coding sequence is TGTGCCAGCAGGGCTGGGGGCACAGATACGCAGTATTTT.

The rearrangement uses TRBV28 and TRBJ2-7; D is uncertain. Trimming stripped 0 bases from V and 2 bases from J, with 8 bases between. The germline V gene encodes CDR1 MDHEN and CDR2 SYDVKM. This CDR3 spans 14 amino acids. CDR3 in amino acids: CASSLWGGAYEQYF. Written as DNA, the CDR3 is TGTGCCAGCAGTTTATGGGGCGGAGCCTACGAGCAGTACTTC.

This clone was counted only a few times. This chain joins TRBV29-1 and TRBJ1-2; D is unresolved. This CDR3 is built from 13 residues. Trimming left V 2 bases short and J 4 bases short, with 11 bases between. Germline CDR1 and CDR2: SQVTM and ANQGSEA. DNA for the CDR3: TGCAGCGTTGAAAAAAGAACAGTCTATGGCTACACCTTC. Translated: CSVEKRTVYGYTF.

The V gene is TRBV9, the J gene TRBJ1-3; D call uncertain. CDR1 and CDR2 (germline): SGDLS, YYNGEE. The V end lost 3 bases, the J end lost 0 bases, and 7 bases lay between the germline ends. The length of the CDR3 is 14 residues. The CDR3 DNA follows: TGTGCCAGCAGCGCCATAAGCTCTGGAAACACCATATATTTT. This codes for CASSAISSGNTIYF.

The chain couples TRBV4-3 to TRBJ2-3, with D possibly TRBD2 on 6 matching bases. This CDR3 is 14 amino acids long. Trimming removed 5 bases from V and 4 bases from J, with 13 bases in between. Germline values: CDR1 LGHNA, CDR2 YSLEER. The CDR3 spells CASSTKRAADTQYF. The CDR3 DNA reads TGCGCCAGCAGCACCAAGCGGGCCGCAGATACGCAGTATTTT.

In its sample, this clone was seen a few times. V is TRBV2 and J is TRBJ2-1; D unclear. The CDR3 covers 10 residues. In germline, CDR1 is SNHLY, CDR2 FYNNEI. V dropped 7 bases and J dropped 7 bases, with 5 bases sitting between them. The CDR3 loop is CASKENEQFF. As DNA, the CDR3 is TGTGCCAGCAAGGAGAATGAGCAGTTCTTC. Filled out from reference TRBV2 and TRBJ2-1, the complete variable domain reads EPEVTQTPSHQVTQMGQEVILRCVPISNHLYFYWYRQILGQKVEFLVSFYNNEISEKSEIFDDQFSVERPDGSNFTLKIRSTKLEDSAMYFCASKENEQFFGPGTRLTVL.

V is TRBV15 and J is TRBJ2-1; 9 bases match TRBD2. This CDR3 is built from 13 residues. Germline loops: CDR1 LNHNV, CDR2 YYDKDF (reference sequence). The V and J ends lost 5 bases and 10 bases, in that order; junction bases with no gene match: 6. As DNA, the CDR3 is TGTGCCACCAGCGGACGACTAGCGGAAGAGCAGTTCTTC. Protein product: CATSGRLAEEQFF.

There are a few counts of this clone. The chain carries TRBV5-4 and TRBJ2-3, with TRBD1 identical over 9 bases. The CDR3 spans 16 residues. Per germline, CDR1 SGHNT and CDR2 YYREEE (reference sequence). V gave up 0 bases and J gave up 5 bases; unmatched junction bases: 7. CDR3 nucleotide sequence: TGTGCCAGCAGCTTGGCGAACAGGGGGCGGGGAGATACGCAGTATTTT. Residues: CASSLANRGRGDTQYF.

The chain links TRBV9 to TRBJ2-5; the match to TRBD2 covers 8 bases. Germline assignment: CDR1 SGDLS and CDR2 YYNGEE. The CDR3 length is 15 residues. V gave up 3 bases and J gave up 1 base; unmatched junction bases: 5. The CDR3 sequence: CASSESGSSQETQYF. Written as DNA, the CDR3 is TGTGCCAGCAGCGAGAGCGGGAGCTCCCAAGAGACCCAGTACTTC.

This clone turned up a few times. The chain recombines TRBV5-1 with TRBJ2-1; 9 bases line up with TRBD1. The V segment lost 6 bases and the J segment 4 bases; nucleotides outside the gene matches: 8. This CDR3 region has 15 residues. From germline, CDR1 is SGHRS and CDR2 YFSETQ. The CDR3 DNA is TGCGCCAGCACGTCCGGGACAGGGACGTACAATGAGCAGTTCTTC. Protein sequence: CASTSGTGTYNEQFF.

V and J are TRBV29-1 and TRBJ1-1, with D possibly TRBD1 on 5 matching bases. The germline V gene encodes CDR1 SQVTM and CDR2 ANQGSEA. The CDR3 contains 13 residues. With 5 bases removed from V and 5 bases from J, the gap between germline ends came to 15 bases. DNA for the CDR3: TGCAGCGTTACAGGACTGCTGAGGACTGAAGCTTTCTTT. Protein: CSVTGLLRTEAFF. Combining the CDR3 with reference TRBV29-1 and TRBJ1-1 gives the whole variable domain SAVISQKPSRDICQRGTSLTIQCQVDSQVTMMFWYRQQPGQSLTLIATANQGSEATYESGFVIDKFPISRPNLTFSTLTVSNMSPEDSSIYLCSVTGLLRTEAFFGQGTRLTVV.